Below, 23 T cell receptor beta chains from the same sample are listed, as sequenced in a study of cytomegalovirus exposure and HLA in healthy donors. The PCR ran on 60 Vbeta and 13 Jbeta primers. Profiling relied on immunoSEQ multiplex PCR, and the TCRdb table lists in-frame clones only, not all of them. The table lists a few hundred thousand clones, 85% to 95% of them singletons. Sequenced input: PBMCs. The receptors derive from a girl aged 2 to 9 in good health and CMV-seronegative.

This chain links TRBV7-6 with TRBJ2-1; TRBD2 matches at 9 bases. V lost 1 base and J lost 4; bases outside the gene matches: 8. This CDR3 comprises 17 residues. Per germline, CDR1 SGHVS and CDR2 FNYEAQ. The CDR3 DNA follows: TGTGCCAGCAGCTTAGAACTAGCGGGTATGACTTACAATGAGCAGTTCTTC. Translated, it gives CASSLELAGMTYNEQFF.

This chain uses TRBV19 with TRBJ1-4; D is perhaps TRBD1 (6 bases). The CDR3 runs 16 residues. With 1 base removed from V and 4 bases from J, the gap between germline ends came to 13 bases. Germline V lookup: CDR1 LNHDA, CDR2 SQIVND (reference sequence). CDR3 bases: TGTGCCAGTAGTATAGGGCGTCGACAGGATAATGAAAAACTGTTTTTT. Its translation is CASSIGRRQDNEKLFF.

The V call is TRBV7-8, the J call TRBJ2-1; 15 nucleotides align to TRBD2. There are 18 residues in the CDR3. J was trimmed by 8 bases and V by 1 base; bases with no gene match: 9. Looked up from germline, CDR1 is SGHVS and CDR2 is FQNEAQ. CDR3: CASSLVPGTSGRSHEQFF. The DNA for the CDR3 is TGTGCCAGCAGCTTAGTCCCTGGGACTAGCGGGAGGAGCCATGAGCAGTTCTTC.

This rearrangement joins TRBV7-9 to TRBJ2-3; 14 bases map to TRBD2. The V segment lost 2 bases and the J segment 1 base; nucleotides outside the gene matches: 5. The CDR3 covers 18 residues. The V gene's germline CDR1 is SEHNR and CDR2 FQNEAQ (reference sequence). CDR3: CASSLRRLAGGGTDTQYF. CDR3 in DNA: TGTGCCAGCAGCTTAAGGAGACTAGCGGGAGGGGGCACAGATACGCAGTATTTT. Using reference TRBV7-9 and TRBJ2-3 for the parts outside the CDR3, the full variable domain is DTGVSQNPRHKITKRGQNVTFRCDPISEHNRLYWYRQTLGQGPEFLTYFQNEAQLEKSRLLSDRFSAERPKGSFSTLEIQRTEQGDSAMYLCASSLRRLAGGGTDTQYFGPGTRLTVL.

This clone has a single count. The chain recombines TRBV2 with TRBJ1-2; unclear D gene. The CDR3 sequence is 10 residues long. Per the germline V gene, CDR1 is SNHLY and CDR2 is FYNNEI. The V and J ends lost 8 bases and 7 bases respectively, with 8 bases between them. The CDR3 region is CASGGGGYTF. The CDR3 bases are TGTGCCAGCGGAGGTGGTGGCTACACCTTC.

V gene TRBV19 combines with J gene TRBJ2-7; TRBD1 is a possible D gene (5 bases). Between the trimmed V and J ends, which lost 4 bases and 2 bases, there was a span of 15 bases. The CDR3 spans 15 residues. Germline CDR1 reads LNHDA; CDR2 reads SQIVND (reference sequence). CDR3 nucleotides: TGTGCCAGTAGTACGCATAGGCAGGGAACCTACGAGCAGTACTTC. It encodes CASSTHRQGTYEQYF.

The genes are TRBV27 and TRBJ2-7; 9 positions agree with TRBD1. The CDR3 runs 13 residues. J was trimmed by 11 bases and V by 6 bases; bases with no gene match: 11. Germline CDR1 and CDR2: MNHEY and SMNVEV (reference sequence). The CDR3 DNA sequence: TGTGCCAGCAGCAGGACAGGGGTTGGGGAGGAGTACTTC. Encoded protein: CASSRTGVGEEYF.

The DNA for the CDR3 is TGTGCCAGTAGTCGAATAGACAATGAGCAGTTCTTC. It translates to CASSRIDNEQFF. The genes are TRBV19 and TRBJ2-1; no clear D gene. This CDR3 has 12 residues. Looked up from germline, CDR1 is LNHDA and CDR2 is SQIVND (reference sequence). Trimming left V 5 bases short and J 5 bases short, with 7 bases between.

This clone was seen once. The genes are TRBV13 and TRBJ1-2, with D uncertain. Germline CDR1 reads PRHDT; CDR2 reads FYEKMQ (reference sequence). This CDR3 is 14 amino acids long. V shed 5 bases and J shed 4 bases, with 14 bases lying between them. Here the CDR3 DNA reads TGTGCCAGCAGCCCGCGGCGGGGAGGCTATGGCTACACCTTC. Amino acids: CASSPRRGGYGYTF.

This chain uses TRBV7-9 with TRBJ2-5; TRBD2 aligns across 8 bases. J gave up 3 bases and V 1 base, and 7 bases lay outside the gene matches. This CDR3 contains 16 residues. Germline V CDR1 and CDR2: SEHNR, FQNEAQ (reference sequence). The CDR3 DNA reads TGTGCCAGCAGCTTAGATAAGCGGGAGTTTGAAGAGACCCAGTACTTC. It specifies CASSLDKREFEETQYF.

This chain connects TRBV2 to TRBJ1-2; a weak D match, TRBD1 (5 bases). Germline assignment: CDR1 SNHLY and CDR2 FYNNEI. Trimming took 3 bases from V and 8 from J, leaving 7 bases between them. The CDR3 contains 11 residues. Here the CDR3 reads CASSERGGYTF. DNA for the CDR3: TGTGCCAGCAGTGAGCGGGGGGGCTACACCTTC.

V gene TRBV10-3 combines with J gene TRBJ2-5; 11 bases match TRBD1. Trimming at V came to 5 bases and at J to 5 bases, leaving 1 base not matched to a gene. The length of the CDR3 is 13 residues. Per germline, CDR1 ENHRY and CDR2 SYGVKD. CDR3 sequence (DNA): TGTGCCATCAGTTGGACAGGGGGCGAGACCCAGTACTTC. It encodes CAISWTGGETQYF.

The chain links TRBV10-3 to TRBJ1-2; D perhaps matches TRBD1 (5 bases). V lost 0 bases to trimming and J lost 6 bases, with 20 bases between them. Germline CDR1 is ENHRY and CDR2 is SYGVKD. This CDR3 region has 17 residues. The CDR3 DNA sequence: TGTGCCATCAGTGAGTCGTACGGGGGAGCCGCGGAAAATGGCTACACCTTC. Encoded protein: CAISESYGGAAENGYTF.

This clone was seen just once. The J gene is TRBJ2-1, the V gene TRBV10-3; 10 positions match TRBD1. Trimming cost V 4 bases and J 7 bases; bases outside gene matches: 7. The germline V gene encodes CDR1 ENHRY and CDR2 SYGVKD. CDR3 size: 15 residues. The CDR3 nucleotides are TGTGCCATCAGTGGGGGACAGGGGCCAAAGAATGAGCAGTTCTTC. Amino acids: CAISGGQGPKNEQFF.

This rearrangement joins TRBV9 to TRBJ1-6, with TRBD1 matching 7 bases. Germline V gene sequence: CDR1 SGDLS, CDR2 YYNGEE. J gave up 9 bases and V 3 bases, and 9 bases lay outside the gene matches. The CDR3 is 15 residues long. The CDR3 region is CASSASGTATSPLHF. CDR3 nucleotides: TGTGCCAGCAGCGCTTCCGGGACAGCCACTTCACCCCTCCACTTT.

The chain combines TRBV15 with TRBJ2-1; D perhaps matches TRBD2 (5 bases). Trimming removed 5 bases at V and 2 bases at J, with 13 bases between. CDR1 and CDR2 from the germline V gene are LNHNV and YYDKDF (reference sequence). The CDR3 sequence is 15 residues long. The CDR3 DNA follows: TGTGCCACCAGCTCTCTTCGGGGTCCCTACAATGAGCAGTTCTTC. Translated: CATSSLRGPYNEQFF.

V and J are TRBV7-2 and TRBJ1-2; 9 positions match TRBD1. Germline V gives CDR1 SGHTA, CDR2 FQGNSA. There are 14 residues in the CDR3. J lost 5 bases, V lost 2 bases, and 3 bases had no gene match. In nucleotides, the CDR3 is TGTGCCAGCAGCTTAAAGGGACAGGGATATGGCTACACCTTC. This gives the protein CASSLKGQGYGYTF. Supplemented by reference TRBV7-2 and TRBJ1-2, the full variable domain reads GAGVSQSPSNKVTEKGKDVELRCDPISGHTALYWYRQSLGQGLEFLIYFQGNSAPDKSGLPSDRFSAERTGGSVSTLTIQRTQQEDSAVYLCASSLKGQGYGYTFGSGTRLTVV.

The gene calls are TRBV30 and TRBJ1-6; no clear D gene. Per the germline V gene, CDR1 is GTSNPN and CDR2 is SVGIG (reference sequence). With 2 bases removed from V and 6 bases from J, the gap between germline ends came to 14 bases. CDR3 length: 15 residues. The CDR3 DNA reads TGTGCCTGGAGTTATGGTACCAGTCTTAATTCACCCCTCCACTTT. Residues: CAWSYGTSLNSPLHF.

This chain links TRBV29-1 with TRBJ2-3; weak D call: TRBD2 (6 bases). The CDR3 is 14 residues long. The V gene lost 3 bases and the J gene lost 2 bases, with 12 bases spanning the gap. Germline CDR1 and CDR2: SQVTM and ANQGSEA. CDR3 nucleotides: TGCAGCGTTGAGCCCCCGGGGGTCACAGATACGCAGTATTTT. It is translated as CSVEPPGVTDTQYF.

The rearrangement links TRBV30 to TRBJ2-3, with D perhaps TRBD1 (7 bases). The CDR3 is 14 residues long. Trimming took 1 base from V and 1 from J, leaving 9 bases between them. From germline, CDR1 is GTSNPN and CDR2 SVGIG (reference sequence). The CDR3 here is CAWSARGGTDTQYF. CDR3 nucleotide sequence: TGTGCCTGGAGTGCCAGGGGGGGCACAGATACGCAGTATTTT.

The gene calls are TRBV11-2 and TRBJ2-1; possibly TRBD2 for D (5 bases). The V end was cut by 5 bases, the J end by 8 bases, with 13 bases between. Germline V gene lookup returns CDR1 SGHAT and CDR2 FQNNGV. The CDR3 totals 13 residues. CDR3 in amino acids: CASSQPFGDEQFF. The CDR3 coding sequence is TGTGCCAGCAGCCAACCTTTCGGGGATGAGCAGTTCTTC.

The CDR3 is CASSPTTERNTEAFF. Here the CDR3 DNA reads TGTGCCAGCAGTCCTACGACAGAAAGGAACACTGAAGCTTTCTTT. J is TRBJ1-1 and V is TRBV6-1, with D perhaps TRBD1 (5 bases). Germline CDR1 is MNHNS and CDR2 is SASEGT. The CDR3 consists of 15 residues. V lost 5 bases to trimming and J lost 1 base, with 14 bases between them.

V and J are TRBV5-1 and TRBJ2-4, with a tentative D call TRBD2 (7 bases). CDR3 length: 15 residues. The V and J ends lost 0 bases and 5 bases respectively, with 12 bases between them. Germline-derived CDR1 and CDR2 are SGHRS and YFSETQ. The CDR3 region is CASSLVAGAQNIQYF. CDR3 bases: TGCGCCAGCAGCTTGGTGGCGGGGGCCCAAAACATTCAGTACTTC.